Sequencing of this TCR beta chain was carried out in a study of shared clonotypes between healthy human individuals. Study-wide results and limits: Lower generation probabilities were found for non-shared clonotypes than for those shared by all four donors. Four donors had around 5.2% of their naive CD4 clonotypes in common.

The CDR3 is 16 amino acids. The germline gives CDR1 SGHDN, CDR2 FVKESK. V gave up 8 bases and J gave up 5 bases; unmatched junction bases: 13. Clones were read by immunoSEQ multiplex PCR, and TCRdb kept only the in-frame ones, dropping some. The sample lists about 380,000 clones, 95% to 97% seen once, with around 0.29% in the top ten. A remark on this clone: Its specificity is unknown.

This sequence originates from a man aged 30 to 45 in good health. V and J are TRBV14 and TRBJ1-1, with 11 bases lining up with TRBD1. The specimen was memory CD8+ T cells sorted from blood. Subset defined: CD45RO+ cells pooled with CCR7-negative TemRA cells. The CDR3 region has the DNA TGTGCCAGCCAAGTCTGGACAGGGGGCGCGGGGACTGAAGCTTTCTTT. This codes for CASQVWTGGAGTEAFF. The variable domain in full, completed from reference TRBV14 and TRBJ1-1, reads EAGVTQFPSHSVIEKGQTVTLRCDPISGHDNLYWYRRVMGKEIKFLLHFVKESKQDESGMPNNRFLAERTGGTYSTLKVQPAELEDSGVYFCASQVWTGGAGTEAFFGQGTRLTVV.